These 25 T cell receptor beta chains originate from one sample sequenced in a study of T cell responses to AZD1222 COVID-19 vaccine. The method was immunoSEQ multiplex PCR; TCRdb's version includes in-frame clones alone and lacks a portion of them. The table records about 120,000 clones, 85% to 90% of them present only once. Sample: peripheral blood, taken on day 0 of AZD1222 vaccination. Every receptor here comes from an adult in good health.

The rearrangement joins TRBV6-5 to TRBJ1-1, with D uncertain. Germline V gene data show CDR1 as MNHEY and CDR2 as SVGAGI. CDR3 size: 11 residues. Trimming removed 7 bases at V and 2 bases at J, with 5 bases between. The CDR3: CASISNTEAFF. The CDR3 DNA reads as TGTGCCAGCATCTCTAACACTGAAGCTTTCTTT.

This sequence joins TRBV7-9 and TRBJ1-2; D uncertain. CDR1 and CDR2 from the germline V gene are SEHNR and FQNEAQ (reference sequence). This CDR3 is built from 13 residues. The V end lost 5 bases, the J end lost 3 bases, and 10 bases lay between the germline ends. The CDR3 DNA reads as TGTGCCAGCAGCCCGGACGGGGACTATGGCTACACCTTC. Protein sequence: CASSPDGDYGYTF. Filled out from reference TRBV7-9 and TRBJ1-2, the complete variable domain reads DTGVSQNPRHKITKRGQNVTFRCDPISEHNRLYWYRQTLGQGPEFLTYFQNEAQLEKSRLLSDRFSAERPKGSFSTLEIQRTEQGDSAMYLCASSPDGDYGYTFGSGTRLTVV.

The chain links TRBV4-3 to TRBJ1-3, with D uncertain. The ends were cut back, 1 base at V and 0 bases at J, with 19 bases in the middle. This CDR3 region has 19 residues. CDR1 and CDR2 (germline): LGHNA, YSLEER. The CDR3 protein is CASSQAPTSGSGSGNTIYF. The CDR3 region has the DNA TGCGCCAGCAGCCAAGCCCCCACGTCCGGATCAGGCTCTGGAAACACCATATATTTT.

The V gene is TRBV19, the J gene TRBJ2-5, with 13 bases identical to TRBD2. The CDR3 has 16 amino acids. Germline CDR1 LNHDA, CDR2 SQIVND (reference sequence). V lost 5 bases and J lost 7; bases outside the gene matches: 10. The CDR3 loop reads CASSSSGTSGALTQYF. DNA of the CDR3: TGTGCCAGTAGTTCTTCTGGGACTAGCGGGGCCCTGACCCAGTACTTC.

This clone was recorded once. The J gene is TRBJ1-5, the V gene TRBV5-4; 9 bases match TRBD1. Germline CDR1 SGHNT, CDR2 YYREEE (reference sequence). The CDR3 runs to 14 residues. J lost 7 bases, V lost 5 bases, and 7 bases had no gene match. Here the CDR3 DNA reads TGTGCCAGCAGTGAACAGGGGGCAGGGCAGCCCCAGCATTTT. Translating gives CASSEQGAGQPQHF.

DNA for the CDR3: TGTGCCACCCGGGACAGAGCATCTGGGGCCAACGTCCTGACTTTC. Its translation is CATRDRASGANVLTF. The chain recombines TRBV15 with TRBJ2-6, with 7 bases matching TRBD1. Germline V gene lookup returns CDR1 LNHNV and CDR2 YYDKDF (reference sequence). The CDR3 is 15 residues long. V gave up 8 bases and J gave up 1 base; unmatched junction bases: 5. Together with reference TRBV15 and TRBJ2-6, the CDR3 gives the full variable domain: DAMVIQNPRYQVTQFGKPVTLSCSQTLNHNVMYWYQQKSSQAPKLLFHYYDKDFNNEADTPDNFQSRRPNTSFCFLDIRSPGLGDTAMYLCATRDRASGANVLTFGAGSRLTVL.

V is TRBV19 and J is TRBJ1-2, with D possibly TRBD1 on 5 matching bases. The germline CDR1 and CDR2 sequences are LNHDA and SQIVND (reference sequence). The V and J ends lost 6 bases and 8 bases respectively, with 19 bases between them. This CDR3 is 14 amino acids long. CDR3 protein: CASRGEGRDGGYTF. The CDR3 region has the DNA TGTGCCAGTAGGGGCGAGGGCAGGGACGGGGGCTACACCTTC.

This chain connects TRBV7-2 to TRBJ1-3; 8 nucleotides agree with TRBD1. The CDR3 is made up of 18 amino acids. With 5 bases clipped from V and 0 bases from J, the junction kept 12 bases outside the gene matches. In germline, CDR1 is SGHTA, CDR2 FQGNSA. In DNA form, the CDR3 reads TGTGCCAGCAGCCCTATGGCCGAGGGGACAGGCTCTGGAAACACCATATATTTT. Its translation is CASSPMAEGTGSGNTIYF.

The J gene is TRBJ2-7, the V gene TRBV14; weak D call: TRBD1 (5 bases). In germline, CDR1 is SGHDN, CDR2 FVKESK. Trimming took 0 bases from V and 10 from J, leaving 10 bases between them. This CDR3 region has 12 residues. This CDR3 reads CASSQDIWTQYF. The CDR3 nucleotides are TGTGCCAGCAGCCAAGATATCTGGACACAGTACTTC.

The chain links TRBV3-1 (or the pseudogene TRBV3-2) to TRBJ1-3; D gene unclear. The CDR3 extends over 16 amino acids. CDR1 and CDR2 from the germline V gene are LGHDT and YNNKEL (reference sequence). The V gene lost 4 bases and the J gene lost 4 bases, with 17 bases spanning the gap. CDR3 DNA sequence: TGTGCCAGCAGCCGCACGGGGATCCGCGTGGGAAACACCATATATTTT. As protein: CASSRTGIRVGNTIYF.

The chain couples TRBV5-6 to TRBJ2-7, with a weak D call TRBD2 (5 bases). The germline V gene has CDR1 SGHDT and CDR2 YYEEEE. Trimming took 5 bases from V and 0 from J, leaving 9 bases between them. There are 13 residues in the CDR3. The CDR3 DNA reads TGTGCCAGCAGTCCGCGGGTCTCCTACGAGCAGTACTTC. It codes for CASSPRVSYEQYF.

CDR3 coding DNA: TGTGCCAGCTCACCAATCGCAACAGATACGCAGTATTTT. This translates into CASSPIATDTQYF. The chain has TRBV18 and TRBJ2-3; D remains unclear. CDR3 length equals 13 residues. CDR1 is KGHSH and CDR2 is LQKENI in the germline V gene. The V and J ends lost 2 bases and 3 bases respectively, with 6 bases between them.

J is TRBJ2-7 and V is TRBV18, with TRBD1 matching 9 bases. The J segment lost 3 bases and the V segment lost 3 bases, leaving 6 bases of the junction unmatched. Looked up from germline, CDR1 is KGHSH and CDR2 is LQKENI. The CDR3 consists of 15 residues. CDR3 bases: TGTGCCAGCTCACCCCCGGGACAGGGACTCTACGAGCAGTACTTC. Protein sequence: CASSPPGQGLYEQYF.

The V call is TRBV19, the J call TRBJ1-1; the D gene is possibly TRBD1 (5 bases). Germline assignment: CDR1 LNHDA and CDR2 SQIVND (reference sequence). The CDR3 has 14 amino acids. V was pared by 5 bases and J by 4 bases, with 14 bases between. CDR3 sequence: CASSRGERGTEAFF. DNA for the CDR3: TGTGCCAGTAGTCGGGGGGAACGTGGCACTGAAGCTTTCTTT.

This clone showed up just once. V is TRBV29-1 and J is TRBJ1-5; no clear D gene. Trimming shortened V by 6 bases and J by 0 bases, and 9 bases separated the two germline ends. The CDR3 spans 13 residues. CDR1 SQVTM and CDR2 ANQGSEA come from the germline V gene. CDR3 bases: TGCAGCGTCAGTCGGGGTAGCAATCAGCCCCAGCATTTT. This sequence encodes CSVSRGSNQPQHF. The full variable domain, completed using reference TRBV29-1 and TRBJ1-5, is SAVISQKPSRDICQRGTSLTIQCQVDSQVTMMFWYRQQPGQSLTLIATANQGSEATYESGFVIDKFPISRPNLTFSTLTVSNMSPEDSSIYLCSVSRGSNQPQHFGDGTRLSIL.

This clone was detected once. The chain links TRBV18 to TRBJ1-5, with a weak D call TRBD1 (5 bases). This CDR3 comprises 13 residues. The V end lost 3 bases, the J end lost 7 bases, and 10 bases lay between the germline ends. The germline gives CDR1 KGHSH, CDR2 LQKENI. This CDR3 reads CASSPGGKQPQHF. CDR3 DNA: TGTGCCAGCTCACCGGGGGGGAAACAGCCCCAGCATTTT.

This chain uses TRBV2 with TRBJ1-3; no clear D. This CDR3 contains 16 residues. V was shortened by 0 bases and J by 1 base, with 10 bases between the two germline ends. Germline CDR1 reads SNHLY; CDR2 reads FYNNEI. The CDR3 region has the DNA TGTGCCAGCAGTGAAGCCTCTTTGAGGTCTGGAAACACCATATATTTT. This sequence encodes CASSEASLRSGNTIYF.

This chain connects TRBV7-2 to TRBJ1-5, with D perhaps matching TRBD1 (6 bases). V was trimmed by 5 bases and J by 3 bases, leaving 23 bases between them. Germline values: CDR1 SGHTA, CDR2 FQGNSA. The CDR3 is 18 residues long. The CDR3 DNA is TGTGCCAGCAGCCCTAGGGGGGTCGGGTACAGTAACAATCAGCCCCAGCATTTT. Translation gives CASSPRGVGYSNNQPQHF.

CDR3: CASSQQGEKLFF. CDR3 in DNA: TGTGCCAGCAGCCAACAGGGGGAAAAACTGTTTTTT. The chain employs TRBV11-2 and TRBJ1-4; 7 bases line up with TRBD1. This CDR3 contains 12 residues. With V trimmed by 5 bases and J by 8 bases, 2 bases remained unmatched. Per germline, CDR1 SGHAT and CDR2 FQNNGV.

This sequence joins TRBV15 and TRBJ2-1; D possibly corresponds to TRBD1 (5 bases). The CDR3 is made up of 14 amino acids. V was trimmed by 1 base and J by 8 bases, leaving 12 bases between them. In germline, CDR1 is LNHNV, CDR2 YYDKDF (reference sequence). The CDR3 loop reads CATSRVGQGYEQFF. In DNA, the CDR3 is TGTGCCACCAGCAGAGTAGGGCAGGGATATGAGCAGTTCTTC.

Worth noting for this clone: The same CDR3 is also encoded by other DNA sequences in this sample. This rearrangement joins TRBV15 to TRBJ1-1, with 9 bases that match TRBD1. The V and J ends lost 6 bases and 4 bases, in that order; junction bases with no gene match: 3. CDR1 is LNHNV and CDR2 is YYDKDF in the germline V gene (reference sequence). The CDR3 length is 13 residues. The CDR3 nucleotides read TGTGCCACCAGTAGACAGGGGGGCACTGAAGCTTTCTTT. Translation gives CATSRQGGTEAFF.

Note on this clone: The sample contains more than one DNA sequence encoding this CDR3. This chain connects TRBV19 to TRBJ2-1; 12 bases align to TRBD2. Germline CDR1 is LNHDA and CDR2 is SQIVND (reference sequence). V was pared by 5 bases and J by 9 bases, with 2 bases of the junction left unmatched. There are 13 residues in the CDR3. This chain's CDR3 is CASSPGLAGEQFF. The CDR3 nucleotides are TGTGCCAGTAGTCCGGGACTAGCGGGTGAGCAGTTCTTC. Full variable domain (rest looked up from reference TRBV19 and TRBJ2-1): DGGITQSPKYLFRKEGQNVTLSCEQNLNHDAMYWYRQDPGQGLRLIYYSQIVNDFQKGDIAEGYSVSREKKESFPLTVTSAQKNPTAFYLCASSPGLAGEQFFGPGTRLTVL.

The chain couples TRBV4-3 to TRBJ2-7; 7 bases match TRBD1. The germline CDR1 and CDR2 sequences are LGHNA and YSLEER. The CDR3 extends over 16 amino acids. The trim removed 0 bases at V and 7 bases at J, leaving 12 bases unmatched. As DNA, the CDR3 is TGCGCCAGCAGCCAAGATGCGTCACAGGGGTGGCGGGAGCAGTACTTC. It translates to CASSQDASQGWREQYF.

The chain employs TRBV12-3 or TRBV12-4 and TRBJ1-1; D possibly corresponds to TRBD1 (5 bases). The CDR3 sequence is 13 residues long. Between the trimmed V and J ends, which lost 5 bases and 4 bases, there was a span of 11 bases. CDR3 protein: CASSRRVGTEAFF. The CDR3 DNA reads TGTGCCAGCAGTCGCAGGGTCGGCACTGAAGCTTTCTTT.

V usage is TRBV5-1 and J usage is TRBJ2-7; D is perhaps TRBD1 or TRBD2 (5 bases each). The CDR3 extends over 14 amino acids. The V and J ends lost 4 bases and 1 base respectively, with 12 bases between them. The V gene's germline CDR1 is SGHRS and CDR2 YFSETQ. The CDR3 sequence: CASSAWDASYEQYF. The CDR3 DNA follows: TGCGCCAGCAGCGCATGGGACGCGTCCTACGAGCAGTACTTC. The full variable domain, its missing parts supplied by reference TRBV5-1 and TRBJ2-7, is KAGVTQTPRYLIKTRGQQVTLSCSPISGHRSVSWYQQTPGQGLQFLFEYFSETQRNKGNFPGRFSGRQFSNSRSEMNVSTLELGDSALYLCASSAWDASYEQYFGPGTRLTVT.